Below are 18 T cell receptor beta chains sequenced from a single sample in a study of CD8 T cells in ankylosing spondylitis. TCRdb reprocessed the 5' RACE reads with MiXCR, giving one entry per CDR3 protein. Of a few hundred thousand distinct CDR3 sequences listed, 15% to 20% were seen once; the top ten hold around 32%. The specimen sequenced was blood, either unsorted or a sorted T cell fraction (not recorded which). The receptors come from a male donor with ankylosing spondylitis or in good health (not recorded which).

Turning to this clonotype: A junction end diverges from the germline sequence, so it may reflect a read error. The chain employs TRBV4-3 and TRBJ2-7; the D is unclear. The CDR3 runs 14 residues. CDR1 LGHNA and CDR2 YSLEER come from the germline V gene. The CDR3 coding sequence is TGCGCCAGCACCCAAGATTGGGGCTCCTACGAGCAGTACTTC. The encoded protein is CASTQDWGSYEQYF.

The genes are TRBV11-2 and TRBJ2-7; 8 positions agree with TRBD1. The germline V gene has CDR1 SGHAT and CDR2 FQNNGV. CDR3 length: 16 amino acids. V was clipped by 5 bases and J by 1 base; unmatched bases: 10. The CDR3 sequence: CASSPTDRVLSYEQYF. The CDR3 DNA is TGTGCCAGCAGCCCTACGGACAGGGTGCTTTCCTACGAGCAGTACTTC.

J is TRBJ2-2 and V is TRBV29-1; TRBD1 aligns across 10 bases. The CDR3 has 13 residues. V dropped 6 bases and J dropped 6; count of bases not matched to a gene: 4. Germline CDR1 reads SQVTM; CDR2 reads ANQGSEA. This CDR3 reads CSVDGTGAGELFF. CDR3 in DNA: TGCAGCGTCGACGGGACAGGGGCCGGGGAGCTGTTTTTT.

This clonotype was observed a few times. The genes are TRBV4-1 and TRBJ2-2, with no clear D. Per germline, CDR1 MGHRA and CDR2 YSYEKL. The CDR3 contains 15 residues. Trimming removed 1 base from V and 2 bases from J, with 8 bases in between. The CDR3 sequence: CASSQVVTNTGELFF. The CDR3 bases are TGCGCCAGCAGCCAAGTAGTAACCAACACCGGGGAGCTGTTTTTT.

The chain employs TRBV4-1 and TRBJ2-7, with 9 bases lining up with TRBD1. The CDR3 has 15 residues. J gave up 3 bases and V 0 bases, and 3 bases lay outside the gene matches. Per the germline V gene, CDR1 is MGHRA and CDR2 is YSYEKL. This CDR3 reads CASSQDDRGYYEQYF. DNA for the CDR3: TGCGCCAGCAGCCAAGATGACAGGGGGTACTACGAGCAGTACTTC.

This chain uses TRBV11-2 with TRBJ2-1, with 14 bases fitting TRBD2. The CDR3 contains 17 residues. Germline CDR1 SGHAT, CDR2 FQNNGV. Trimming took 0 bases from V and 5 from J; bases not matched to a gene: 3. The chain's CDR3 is CASSLDPGLAGDNEQFF. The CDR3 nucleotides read TGTGCCAGCAGCTTAGATCCGGGACTAGCGGGAGACAATGAGCAGTTCTTC.

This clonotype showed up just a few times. For the CDR3, the DNA is TGTGCCAGCAGCTCCGGTTGGGGCTCCTACGAGCAGTACTTC. Protein: CASSSGWGSYEQYF. The chain links TRBV7-2 to TRBJ2-7; D is unresolved. CDR1 is SGHTA and CDR2 is FQGNSA in the germline V gene. V was pared by 4 bases and J by 0 bases, with 10 bases between. This CDR3 has 14 amino acids.

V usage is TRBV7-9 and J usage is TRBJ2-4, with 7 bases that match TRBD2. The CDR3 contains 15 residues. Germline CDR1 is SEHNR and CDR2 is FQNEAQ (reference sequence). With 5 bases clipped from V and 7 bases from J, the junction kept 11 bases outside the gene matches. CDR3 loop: CASSPTMREQNIQYF. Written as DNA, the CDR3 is TGTGCCAGCAGCCCGACGATGCGGGAGCAGAACATTCAGTACTTC.

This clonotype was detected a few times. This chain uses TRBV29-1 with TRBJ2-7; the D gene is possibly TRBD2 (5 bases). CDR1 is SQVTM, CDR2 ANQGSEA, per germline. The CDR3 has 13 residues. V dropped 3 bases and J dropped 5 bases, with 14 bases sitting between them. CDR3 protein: CSVDSALGNEQYF. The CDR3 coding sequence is TGCAGCGTTGATAGCGCCCTCGGAAACGAGCAGTACTTC.

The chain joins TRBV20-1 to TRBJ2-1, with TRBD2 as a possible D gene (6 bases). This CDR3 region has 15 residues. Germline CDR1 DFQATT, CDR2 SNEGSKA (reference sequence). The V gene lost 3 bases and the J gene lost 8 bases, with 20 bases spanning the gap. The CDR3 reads CSASTLASGFYEQFF. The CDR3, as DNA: TGCAGTGCTAGCACCCTAGCGTCCGGCTTCTATGAGCAGTTCTTC.

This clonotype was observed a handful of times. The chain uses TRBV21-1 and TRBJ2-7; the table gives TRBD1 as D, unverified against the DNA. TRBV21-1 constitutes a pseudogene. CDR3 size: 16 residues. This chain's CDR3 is CASSKALGGSVYEQYF. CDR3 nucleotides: TGTGCCAGCAGCAAAGCGCTCGGGGGATCCGTCTACGAGCAGTACTTC.

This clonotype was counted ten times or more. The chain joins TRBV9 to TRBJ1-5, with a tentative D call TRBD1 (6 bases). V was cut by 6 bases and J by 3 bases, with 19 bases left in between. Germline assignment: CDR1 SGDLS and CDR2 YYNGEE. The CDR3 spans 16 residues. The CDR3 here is CASTQEGDIANQPQHF. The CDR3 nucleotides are TGTGCCAGCACTCAAGAGGGGGATATCGCCAATCAGCCCCAGCATTTT.

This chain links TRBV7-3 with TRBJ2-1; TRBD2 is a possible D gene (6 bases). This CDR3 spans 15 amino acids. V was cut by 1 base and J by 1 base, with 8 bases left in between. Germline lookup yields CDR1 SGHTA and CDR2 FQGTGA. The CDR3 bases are TGTGCCAGCAGCTTAAGCGGGGTTTCCTACAATGAGCAGTTCTTC. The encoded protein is CASSLSGVSYNEQFF.

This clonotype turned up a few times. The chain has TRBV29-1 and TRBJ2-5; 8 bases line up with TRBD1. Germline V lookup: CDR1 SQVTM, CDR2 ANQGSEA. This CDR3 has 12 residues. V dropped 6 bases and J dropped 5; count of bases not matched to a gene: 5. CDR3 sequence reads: CSVRTGLETQYF. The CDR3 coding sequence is TGCAGCGTGAGGACAGGGCTGGAGACCCAGTACTTC.

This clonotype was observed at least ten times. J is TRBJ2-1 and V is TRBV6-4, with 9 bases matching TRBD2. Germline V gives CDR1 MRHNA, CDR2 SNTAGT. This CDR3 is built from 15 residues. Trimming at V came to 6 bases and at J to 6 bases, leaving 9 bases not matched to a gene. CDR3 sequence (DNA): TGTGCCAGCAGCCGTATAGCGGGAGAGGGCAATGAGCAGTTCTTC. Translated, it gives CASSRIAGEGNEQFF.

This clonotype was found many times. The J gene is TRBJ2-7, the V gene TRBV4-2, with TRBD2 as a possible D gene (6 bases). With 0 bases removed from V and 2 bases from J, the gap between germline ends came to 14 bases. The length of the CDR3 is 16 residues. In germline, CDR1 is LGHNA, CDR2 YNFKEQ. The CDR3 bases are TGTGCCAGCAGCCAAGAGTTGGGGGGACGAACCTACGAGCAGTACTTC. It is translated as CASSQELGGRTYEQYF.

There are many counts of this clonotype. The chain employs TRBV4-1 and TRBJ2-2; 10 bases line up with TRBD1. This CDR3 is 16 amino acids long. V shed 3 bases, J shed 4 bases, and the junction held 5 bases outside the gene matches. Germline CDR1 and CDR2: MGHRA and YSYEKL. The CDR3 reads CASSQRQGATTGELFF. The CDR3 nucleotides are TGCGCCAGCAGCCAGCGACAGGGGGCGACCACCGGGGAGCTGTTTTTT.

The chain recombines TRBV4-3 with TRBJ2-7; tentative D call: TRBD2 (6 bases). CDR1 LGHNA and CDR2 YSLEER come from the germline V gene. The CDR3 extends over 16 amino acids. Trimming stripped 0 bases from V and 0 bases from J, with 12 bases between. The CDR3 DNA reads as TGCGCCAGCAGCCAAGATACCGGGGGAAACTCCTACGAGCAGTACTTC. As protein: CASSQDTGGNSYEQYF.